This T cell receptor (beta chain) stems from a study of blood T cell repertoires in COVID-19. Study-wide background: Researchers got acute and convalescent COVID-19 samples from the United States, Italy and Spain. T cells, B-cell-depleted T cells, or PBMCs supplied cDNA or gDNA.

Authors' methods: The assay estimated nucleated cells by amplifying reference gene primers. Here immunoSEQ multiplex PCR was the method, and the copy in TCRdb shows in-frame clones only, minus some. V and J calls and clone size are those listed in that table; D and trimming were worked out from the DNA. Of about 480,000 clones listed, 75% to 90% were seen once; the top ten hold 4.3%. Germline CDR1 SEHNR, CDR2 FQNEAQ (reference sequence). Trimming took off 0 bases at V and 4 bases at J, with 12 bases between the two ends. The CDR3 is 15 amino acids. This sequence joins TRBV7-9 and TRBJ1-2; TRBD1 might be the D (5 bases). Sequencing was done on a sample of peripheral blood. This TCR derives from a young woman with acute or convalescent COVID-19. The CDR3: CASSLAPRQGYGYTF. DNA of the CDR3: TGTGCCAGCAGCTTAGCTCCCCGGCAGGGCTATGGCTACACCTTC.